This TCR beta chain was sequenced in a study of human T cells and chemical hapten exposure. Study background: Read at 6 days, the patch tests placed 0.01% DPC on the upper back. The study enrolled mostly female patients with alopecia areata, totalis or universalis. Study results and caveats: Donors were affected by alopecia, so their immune reaction might vary from that of healthy individuals.

Time point specified: patch test 3, about 24 weeks after DPC sensitization. The sample's treatment: therapeutic diphenylcyclopropenone sensitization with weekly scalp DPC. This clonotype was seen at least ten times. The antigen is undetermined. Separate cDNA molecules received unique molecular identifiers, which the library attached to them. TCRdb re-analysed the RACE reads in MiXCR, keeping a single row per CDR3 protein. The sample records 70,000 or so distinct CDR3 sequences, roughly 11% being singletons. The germline V gene has CDR1 SEHNR and CDR2 FQNEAQ (reference sequence). V was pared by 5 bases and J by 12 bases, with 11 bases between. The CDR3 loop spans 11 amino acids.

This TCR derives from a woman aged 45-65 years with alopecia areata. Some clones in this sample may be carry-over from other donors' samples. The specimen comprised whole blood, sampled in connection with sensitization to the hapten diphenylcyclopropenone (DPC). V usage is TRBV7-9 and J usage is TRBJ2-1; TRBD2 might be the D (6 bases). CDR3 nucleotide sequence: TGTGCCAGCAGCACTAGCACGCCGCAGTTCTTC. It is translated as CASSTSTPQFF.